Listed here are 11 T cell receptor beta chains from one sample, sequenced in a study of cytotoxic CD8 clonotypes in ibrutinib-treated CLL. Clones were read by immunoSEQ multiplex PCR, and TCRdb kept only the in-frame ones, dropping some. Of over 120,000 clones in the sample, more than 70% were seen once. The sequencing here drew on PBMCs, taken after 36 months of ibrutinib treatment. The receptors come from a human donor with chronic lymphocytic leukemia.

J is TRBJ2-3 and V is TRBV25-1; unclear D gene. The V gene lost 2 bases and the J gene lost 3 bases, with 3 bases spanning the gap. CDR3 size: 12 residues. From germline, CDR1 is MGHDK and CDR2 SYGVNS. The CDR3 coding sequence is TGTGCCAGCAGTGAAACGACAGATACGCAGTATTTT. It specifies CASSETTDTQYF. Full variable domain (outside the CDR3, taken from reference TRBV25-1 and TRBJ2-3): EADIYQTPRYLVIGTGKKITLECSQTMGHDKMYWYQQDPGMELHLIHYSYGVNSTEKGDLSSESTVSRIRTEHFPLTLESARPSHTSQYLCASSETTDTQYFGPGTRLTVL.

V gene TRBV18 combines with J gene TRBJ1-6; D uncertain. Germline loops: CDR1 KGHSH, CDR2 LQKENI. CDR3 length: 15 amino acids. Trimming stripped 1 base from V and 5 bases from J, with 9 bases between. CDR3 DNA sequence: TGTGCCAGCTCACCACGACACTCGGATAATTCACCCCTCCACTTT. Translated: CASSPRHSDNSPLHF. The variable domain in full, with the rest retrieved from reference TRBV18 and TRBJ1-6, is NAGVMQNPRHLVRRRGQEARLRCSPMKGHSHVYWYRQLPEEGLKFMVYLQKENIIDESGMPKERFSAEFPKEGPSILRIQQVVRGDSAAYFCASSPRHSDNSPLHFGNGTRLTVT.

The V and J genes are TRBV10-1 and TRBJ2-2, with 9 positions matching TRBD1. Trimming took 4 bases from V and 4 from J; bases not matched to a gene: 7. The CDR3 sequence is 16 residues long. From germline, CDR1 is WNHNN and CDR2 SYGVQD (reference sequence). The CDR3 region is CASSGGTGLATGELFF. CDR3 sequence (DNA): TGCGCCAGCAGTGGGGGGACAGGGTTGGCCACCGGGGAGCTGTTTTTT.

This clone was recorded once. The chain carries TRBV5-6 and TRBJ2-2, with 11 positions matching TRBD2. Germline CDR1 SGHDT, CDR2 YYEEEE. The junction had 3 bases not matched to a gene; V was cut back by 1 base and J by 4 bases. CDR3 size: 16 residues. The CDR3 DNA reads as TGTGCCAGCAGCTTGCCTAGCGGGGGGATCACCGGGGAGCTGTTTTTT. The encoded protein is CASSLPSGGITGELFF. Supplemented by reference TRBV5-6 and TRBJ2-2, the full variable domain reads DAGVTQSPTHLIKTRGQQVTLRCSPKSGHDTVSWYQQALGQGPQFIFQYYEEEERQRGNFPDRFSGHQFPNYSSELNVNALLLGDSALYLCASSLPSGGITGELFFGEGSRLTVL.

The chain carries TRBV28 and TRBJ1-5, with D possibly being TRBD1 (5 bases). V shed 7 bases and J shed 3 bases, with 19 bases lying between them. The CDR3 contains 16 residues. Germline lookup yields CDR1 MDHEN and CDR2 SYDVKM. CDR3 protein: CASTLRAGRANQPQHF. For the CDR3, the DNA is TGTGCCAGCACCCTCAGGGCGGGCAGGGCCAATCAGCCCCAGCATTTT. Using reference TRBV28 and TRBJ1-5 for the parts outside the CDR3, the full variable domain is DVKVTQSSRYLVKRTGEKVFLECVQDMDHENMFWYRQDPGLGLRLIYFSYDVKMKEKGDIPEGYSVSREKKERFSLILESASTNQTSMYLCASTLRAGRANQPQHFGDGTRLSIL.

The genes are TRBV9 and TRBJ2-1, with D possibly matching TRBD2 (6 bases). The germline V gene encodes CDR1 SGDLS and CDR2 YYNGEE. Trimming cost V 0 bases and J 7 bases, with 8 bases left between them. The CDR3 length is 13 residues. The CDR3 bases are TGTGCCAGCAGCGTAGGAGGAGGGAATGAGCAGTTCTTC. It is translated as CASSVGGGNEQFF.

The chain is built from TRBV6-5 and TRBJ1-1; 7 bases agree with TRBD1. Unmatched junction bases numbered 7, after V lost 5 bases and J lost 10 bases. There are 12 residues in the CDR3. The germline gives CDR1 MNHEY, CDR2 SVGAGI. CDR3 in DNA: TGTGCCAGCAGTCCAGGGGGGGTCGTAGCTTTCTTT. Its translation is CASSPGGVVAFF.

V gene TRBV29-1 combines with J gene TRBJ2-7; tentatively, D is TRBD2 (6 bases). V lost 0 bases and J 0 bases, leaving 12 bases between the germline ends. Germline V gene lookup returns CDR1 SQVTM and CDR2 ANQGSEA. The CDR3 consists of 15 residues. CDR3 sequence (DNA): TGCAGCGTTGAAGAGGGCGGGGCAAGCTCCTACGAGCAGTACTTC. Its protein product is CSVEEGGASSYEQYF.

This rearrangement joins TRBV5-4 to TRBJ1-2; D call uncertain. Germline assignment: CDR1 SGHNT and CDR2 YYREEE (reference sequence). The CDR3 contains 14 residues. Trimming left V 1 base short and J 5 bases short, with 12 bases between. The CDR3 coding sequence is TGTGCCAGCAGCTTGCGGGTCTCGTATTATGGCTACACCTTC. It specifies CASSLRVSYYGYTF. Full variable domain (missing parts from reference TRBV5-4 and TRBJ1-2): ETGVTQSPTHLIKTRGQQVTLRCSSQSGHNTVSWYQQALGQGPQFIFQYYREEENGRGNFPPRFSGLQFPNYSSELNVNALELDDSALYLCASSLRVSYYGYTFGSGTRLTVV.

The CDR3: CASRTGFTYEQYF. The DNA of the CDR3 is TGCGCCAGCAGAACAGGGTTCACCTACGAGCAGTACTTC. This sequence joins TRBV5-1 and TRBJ2-7, with a weak D call TRBD1 (6 bases). V lost 5 bases and J 2 bases, leaving 11 bases between the germline ends. The germline CDR1 and CDR2 sequences are SGHRS and YFSETQ. There are 13 residues in the CDR3.

The chain carries TRBV5-1 and TRBJ1-2; D perhaps matches TRBD1 (5 bases). Trimming left V 4 bases short and J 4 bases short, with 35 bases between. Germline V lookup: CDR1 SGHRS, CDR2 YFSETQ. The CDR3 is 21 amino acids. CDR3 nucleotides: TGCGCCAGCAGCCTACGGCCCCCCGATGAAAGGAACAGGTTGGCGGGCTATGGCTACACCTTC. Its translation is CASSLRPPDERNRLAGYGYTF.